This is a list of T cell receptor beta chains from one sample in a study of cytomegalovirus exposure and HLA in healthy donors. Data came from immunoSEQ multiplex PCR; TCRdb stores just in-frame clones and leaves some out. The table lists fewer than 250,000 clones, more than 70% of them singletons, with 1.3% in the top ten. Sequenced material: PBMCs. The receptors shown here come from a human donor in good health. CDR3s include the opening cysteine and the closing phenylalanine or tryptophan. The D gene is left open where the match is weak. Expanded clones are given a class, and other clones once, few, many or no size at all.

j_call clone_size v_call d_call cdr3_aa cdr3_nt
TRBJ1-2 - TRBV5-1 - CASSLGSGYGGYTF TGCGCCAGCAGCTTGGGGTCGGGATATGGTGGCTACACCTTC
TRBJ2-7 - TRBV5-4 - CASSLTRDSYEQYF TGTGCCAGCAGCTTGACTAGAGATTCCTACGAGCAGTACTTC
TRBJ2-7 - TRBV28 TRBD2 CASSRTSGRGPYEQYF TGTGCCAGCAGTCGGACTAGCGGGAGGGGTCCCTACGAGCAGTACTTC
TRBJ2-5 - TRBV7-9 TRBD2 CSSSLRLASYQETQYF TGTTCCAGCAGCCTGCGACTAGCCTCGTACCAAGAGACCCAGTACTTC
TRBJ2-7 - TRBV5-1 TRBD1 CASSKTGPKDEQYF TGCGCCAGCAGCAAGACAGGGCCAAAGGACGAGCAGTACTTC
TRBJ1-1 once TRBV7-6 TRBD1 CASSLDRGSEAFF TGTGCCAGCAGCTTAGACAGGGGATCTGAAGCTTTCTTT
TRBJ1-2 - TRBV18 TRBD1 CASSLGTRDSDSYTF TGTGCCAGCTCACTAGGAACCCGGGACAGCGATAGCTACACCTTC
TRBJ2-3 - TRBV10-3 - CAISESTGTDTQYF TGTGCCATCAGTGAGTCGACTGGCACAGATACGCAGTATTTT
TRBJ1-6 - TRBV7-6 - CASSSPGVPGSPLHF TGTGCCAGCAGCAGCCCCGGGGTCCCAGGTTCACCCCTCCACTTT
TRBJ1-2 - TRBV6-5 TRBD1 CASSGTGYGYTF TGTGCCAGCAGTGGGACAGGTTATGGCTACACCTTC
TRBJ2-7 - TRBV6-5 TRBD1 CASSYLGQGWSYEQYF TGTGCCAGCAGTTACTTGGGACAGGGATGGTCCTACGAGCAGTACTTC
TRBJ2-7 once TRBV4-2 TRBD2 CASSQDGVAGIYEQYF TGTGCCAGCAGCCAAGATGGGGTAGCGGGAATCTACGAGCAGTACTTC
TRBJ1-5 - TRBV2 - CASSGRAQPQHF TGTGCCAGCAGTGGCAGGGCTCAGCCCCAGCATTTT
TRBJ2-5 - TRBV29-1 - CSVDLRSGNQETQYF TGCAGCGTTGATCTTCGATCGGGGAACCAAGAGACCCAGTACTTC